These 8 T cell receptor beta chains came from one sample sequenced in a study of cytomegalovirus exposure and HLA in healthy donors. The repertoire was sequenced with immunoSEQ multiplex PCR; TCRdb's copy has only in-frame clones and lacks some. The repertoire has about 74,000 clones, 94% of them found once; the top ten carry about 1.4%. The sample was PBMCs. The receptors come from a man between 18 and 35 years old in good health and CMV-seropositive.

In its sample, this clone was seen once. This sequence joins TRBV7-3 and TRBJ2-1; 9 bases agree with TRBD1. V shed 3 bases, J shed 5 bases, and the junction held 8 bases outside the gene matches. CDR3 length: 16 amino acids. Germline V gives CDR1 SGHTA, CDR2 FQGTGA. The DNA of the CDR3 is TGTGCCAGCAGCTTCCTCGGGACAGGGAGGAACAATGAGCAGTTCTTC. Translating it yields CASSFLGTGRNNEQFF.

The chain couples TRBV7-9 to TRBJ2-1, with 12 bases aligning to TRBD2. This CDR3 comprises 15 residues. The germline CDR1 and CDR2 sequences are SEHNR and FQNEAQ (reference sequence). V lost 4 bases, J lost 5 bases, and 3 bases stayed unmatched. The CDR3, as DNA: TGTGCCAGCAGCTCTGGACTAGCGGGAAACAATGAGCAGTTCTTC. Protein product: CASSSGLAGNNEQFF.

The chain is built from TRBV10-3 and TRBJ2-3, with 8 bases identical to TRBD2. This CDR3 region has 15 residues. Germline loops: CDR1 ENHRY, CDR2 SYGVKD. The V segment lost 3 bases and the J segment 5 bases; nucleotides outside the gene matches: 7. In nucleotides, the CDR3 is TGTGCCATCAGTGACTGGAGCGGGAGAATAGATACGCAGTATTTT. This encodes CAISDWSGRIDTQYF.

The chain joins TRBV7-3 to TRBJ1-2; the D is unclear. The CDR3 is made up of 12 amino acids. Germline-derived CDR1 and CDR2 are SGHTA and FQGTGA. The V and J ends lost 7 bases and 1 base respectively, with 7 bases between them. CDR3 bases: TGTGCCAGCACCGGGAATAACTATGGCTACACCTTC. It translates to CASTGNNYGYTF.

The chain employs TRBV18 and TRBJ2-7; the D gene is possibly TRBD2 (5 bases). CDR1 is KGHSH, CDR2 LQKENI, per germline. CDR3 length: 14 residues. The V end was cut by 2 bases, the J end by 6 bases, with 14 bases between. The CDR3 loop reads CASSPGRDYSEQYF. CDR3 nucleotides: TGTGCCAGCTCACCAGGTCGGGATTACTCCGAGCAGTACTTC.

The genes are TRBV9 and TRBJ1-1; no firm D call. Per the germline V gene, CDR1 is SGDLS and CDR2 is YYNGEE. V lost 0 bases and J 1 base, leaving 10 bases between the germline ends. The CDR3 is made up of 15 amino acids. The CDR3 loop is CASSVGERSNTEAFF. The CDR3 DNA sequence: TGTGCCAGCAGCGTAGGAGAACGGTCGAACACTGAAGCTTTCTTT.

The chain joins TRBV9 to TRBJ2-7; the match to TRBD2 covers 8 bases. The CDR3 spans 16 residues. V was clipped by 0 bases and J by 3 bases; unmatched bases: 8. Germline V gene lookup returns CDR1 SGDLS and CDR2 YYNGEE. DNA of the CDR3: TGTGCCAGCAGCGTAGGGGAAGCGGGAGAATACTACGAGCAGTACTTC. The encoded protein is CASSVGEAGEYYEQYF.

The chain joins TRBV10-3 to TRBJ2-7, with D perhaps matching TRBD2 (6 bases). This CDR3 contains 14 residues. Trimming left V 10 bases short and J 7 bases short, with 23 bases between. The germline gives CDR1 ENHRY, CDR2 SYGVKD. This CDR3 is CASRRIAAPPEQYF. The CDR3 region has the DNA TGTGCCAGCAGACGAATAGCGGCCCCCCCAGAGCAGTACTTC.